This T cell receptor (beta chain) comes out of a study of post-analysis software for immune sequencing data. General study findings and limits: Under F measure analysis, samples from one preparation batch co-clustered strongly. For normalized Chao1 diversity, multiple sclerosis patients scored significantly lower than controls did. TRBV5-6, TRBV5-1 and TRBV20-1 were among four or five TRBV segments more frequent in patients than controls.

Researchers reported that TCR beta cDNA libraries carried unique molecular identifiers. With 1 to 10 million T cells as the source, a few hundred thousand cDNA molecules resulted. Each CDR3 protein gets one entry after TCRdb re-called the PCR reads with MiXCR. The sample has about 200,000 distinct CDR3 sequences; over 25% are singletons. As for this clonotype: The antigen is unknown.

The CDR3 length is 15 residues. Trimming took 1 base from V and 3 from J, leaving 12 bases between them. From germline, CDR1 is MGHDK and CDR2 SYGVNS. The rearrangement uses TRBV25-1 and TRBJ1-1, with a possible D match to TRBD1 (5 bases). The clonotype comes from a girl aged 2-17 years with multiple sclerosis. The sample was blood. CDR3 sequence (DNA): TGTGCCAGCAGTGAATTAAGCAGGGTAGACACTGAAGCTTTCTTT. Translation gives CASSELSRVDTEAFF.